A single sample gave rise to the 20 T cell receptor beta chains below, sequenced in a study of T cell changes during pregnancy in multiple sclerosis. Sequenced by immunoSEQ multiplex PCR; TCRdb stores in-frame clones only, minus some. The table shows approximately 50,000 clones, with approximately 94% occurring only once. The specimen comprised CD4+ T cells from peripheral blood mononuclear cells, sampled in the third trimester of pregnancy. All receptors come from a female donor with multiple sclerosis, enrolled in a pregnancy study.

The chain is built from TRBV7-9 and TRBJ1-1; perhaps TRBD1 as D (5 bases). This CDR3 region has 13 residues. Germline-derived CDR1 and CDR2 are SEHNR and FQNEAQ (reference sequence). V was trimmed by 5 bases and J by 12 bases, leaving 19 bases between them. Here the CDR3 reads CASSTQERGGTFF. The CDR3 coding sequence is TGTGCCAGCAGCACACAGGAGCGGGGGGGTACTTTCTTT.

This rearrangement joins TRBV4-3 to TRBJ2-7, with D tentatively TRBD2 (5 bases). The CDR3 is 16 amino acids. Between the trimmed V and J ends, which lost 0 bases and 3 bases, there was a span of 15 bases. CDR1 and CDR2 from the germline V gene are LGHNA and YSLEER. This chain's CDR3 is CASSQDPRGKVYEQYF. The CDR3 nucleotides read TGCGCCAGCAGCCAAGATCCTCGGGGAAAGGTCTACGAGCAGTACTTC.

This clone was seen only once. This chain uses TRBV28 with TRBJ2-1; 10 bases map to TRBD2. After removal of 3 bases from V and 4 bases from J, the junction contained 9 bases not matched to a gene. The germline gives CDR1 MDHEN, CDR2 SYDVKM. This CDR3 spans 17 amino acids. The CDR3: CASSLPTLAGVYNEQFF. The CDR3 region has the DNA TGTGCCAGCAGTTTGCCGACGCTAGCGGGAGTTTACAATGAGCAGTTCTTC.

The count of this clone is one. This chain joins TRBV6-1 and TRBJ2-5, with 7 bases lining up with TRBD2. V gave up 4 bases and J gave up 5 bases; unmatched junction bases: 4. The CDR3 is 13 amino acids. In germline, CDR1 is MNHNS, CDR2 SASEGT. The CDR3 region is CASSADGGETQYF. The CDR3 DNA is TGTGCCAGCAGTGCCGACGGGGGGGAGACCCAGTACTTC.

This rearrangement joins TRBV29-1 to TRBJ1-2; 7 bases fit TRBD1. The ends lost 7 bases at V and 4 bases at J; junction bases unmatched: 6. Germline values: CDR1 SQVTM, CDR2 ANQGSEA. This CDR3 comprises 12 residues. The CDR3 spells CSAWTGGYGYTF. CDR3 nucleotides: TGCAGCGCCTGGACAGGAGGCTATGGCTACACCTTC. Complete variable domain (other parts from reference TRBV29-1 and TRBJ1-2): SAVISQKPSRDICQRGTSLTIQCQVDSQVTMMFWYRQQPGQSLTLIATANQGSEATYESGFVIDKFPISRPNLTFSTLTVSNMSPEDSSIYLCSAWTGGYGYTFGSGTRLTVV.

The chain has TRBV5-6 and TRBJ1-3; D is perhaps TRBD1 (5 bases). The CDR3 contains 18 residues. Germline values: CDR1 SGHDT, CDR2 YYEEEE. Trimming pared 0 bases from V and 0 bases from J, leaving 16 bases between. CDR3 in DNA: TGTGCCAGCAGCTTGGTGGGGCCAAGACAATACTCTGGAAACACCATATATTTT. As protein: CASSLVGPRQYSGNTIYF. Looking up the rest from reference TRBV5-6 and TRBJ1-3 gives the full variable domain: DAGVTQSPTHLIKTRGQQVTLRCSPKSGHDTVSWYQQALGQGPQFIFQYYEEEERQRGNFPDRFSGHQFPNYSSELNVNALLLGDSALYLCASSLVGPRQYSGNTIYFGEGSWLTVV.

V is TRBV10-3 and J is TRBJ2-7; D may be TRBD2 (5 bases). Trimming left V 3 bases short and J 0 bases short, with 15 bases between. Germline CDR1 and CDR2: ENHRY and SYGVKD. This CDR3 region has 16 residues. CDR3 bases: TGTGCCATCAGTGACTACGGACTTGGGAGCTCCTACGAGCAGTACTTC. It specifies CAISDYGLGSSYEQYF.

The chain joins TRBV28 to TRBJ2-2, with 12 nucleotides matching TRBD2. The CDR3 totals 16 residues. With 6 bases clipped from V and 4 bases from J, the junction kept 6 bases outside the gene matches. Germline V gives CDR1 MDHEN, CDR2 SYDVKM. The CDR3 sequence is CASSPSGRAFTGELFF. The CDR3 DNA reads TGTGCCAGCAGCCCTAGCGGGAGGGCCTTCACCGGGGAGCTGTTTTTT.

The CDR3 DNA reads as TGCAGCGTTGTTGCGAACTATGGCTACACCTTC. Its protein product is CSVVANYGYTF. V and J are TRBV29-1 and TRBJ1-2; no firm D call. Germline V lookup: CDR1 SQVTM, CDR2 ANQGSEA. The ends were cut back, 4 bases at V and 2 bases at J, with 5 bases in the middle. This CDR3 comprises 11 residues.

This rearrangement joins TRBV9 to TRBJ2-3, with TRBD2 matching over 9 bases. Unmatched junction bases numbered 1, after V lost 2 bases and J lost 3 bases. CDR3 length equals 14 residues. Per the germline V gene, CDR1 is SGDLS and CDR2 is YYNGEE. Here the CDR3 DNA reads TGTGCCAGCAGCGTGGGACTAGCAACAGATACGCAGTATTTT. It codes for CASSVGLATDTQYF.

CDR3 coding DNA: TGTGCCAGCAGCACTCCCCGGGACAGGGTGATCGGAAACACCATATATTTT. Residues: CASSTPRDRVIGNTIYF. This chain uses TRBV9 with TRBJ1-3, with 9 bases lining up with TRBD1. The CDR3 runs 17 residues. Germline V gene data show CDR1 as SGDLS and CDR2 as YYNGEE. V lost 4 bases, J lost 4 bases, and 12 bases stayed unmatched.

The chain recombines TRBV7-2 with TRBJ2-7; tentative D call: TRBD1 (6 bases). This CDR3 is built from 14 residues. Germline lookup yields CDR1 SGHTA and CDR2 FQGNSA. Trimming removed 5 bases at V and 2 bases at J, with 13 bases between. The CDR3 protein is CASSPRRTAYEQYF. For the CDR3, the DNA is TGTGCCAGCAGCCCACGGAGGACAGCCTACGAGCAGTACTTC.

The CDR3 region is CASSQDLGDLKQFF. DNA of the CDR3: TGTGCCAGCAGCCAAGATTTGGGGGACTTAAAGCAGTTCTTC. This chain uses TRBV14 with TRBJ2-1, with a tentative D call TRBD2 (6 bases). CDR1 is SGHDN, CDR2 FVKESK, per germline. Trimming cost V 0 bases and J 11 bases, with 14 bases left between them. The CDR3 has 14 amino acids.

V usage is TRBV7-9 and J usage is TRBJ1-2, with D perhaps TRBD1 (5 bases). Trimming removed 5 bases at V and 7 bases at J, with 17 bases between. In germline, CDR1 is SEHNR, CDR2 FQNEAQ (reference sequence). The CDR3 length is 14 residues. The CDR3 loop reads CASSRAGEEIGYTF. The CDR3 DNA follows: TGTGCCAGCAGCCGTGCGGGGGAAGAGATTGGCTACACCTTC.

The chain links TRBV7-2 to TRBJ2-1; the match to TRBD2 covers 12 bases. Germline trimming cut 7 bases from V and 7 bases from J; bases unmatched to any gene: 11. Germline V gene lookup returns CDR1 SGHTA and CDR2 FQGNSA. The CDR3 consists of 16 residues. The CDR3 protein is CASTRLAGERLNEQFF. CDR3 DNA: TGTGCCAGCACTCGACTAGCGGGAGAAAGGTTAAATGAGCAGTTCTTC.

In its sample, this clone was seen once. V usage is TRBV6-5 and J usage is TRBJ1-1, with 7 bases lining up with TRBD1. Germline V gives CDR1 MNHEY, CDR2 SVGAGI. The CDR3 is made up of 15 amino acids. V trimming: 0 bases; J trimming: 1 base; junction bases outside the gene matches: 2. In DNA form, the CDR3 reads TGTGCCAGCAGTTACTCTCGGGACAGGAACACTGAAGCTTTCTTT. This sequence encodes CASSYSRDRNTEAFF.

The chain couples TRBV2 to TRBJ1-1; D perhaps matches TRBD1 (5 bases). Trimming took 8 bases from V and 2 from J, leaving 15 bases between them. Germline CDR1 and CDR2: SNHLY and FYNNEI. The CDR3 runs to 14 residues. The CDR3 sequence: CASQGRGANTEAFF. The CDR3 DNA is TGTGCCAGCCAAGGGAGGGGCGCTAACACTGAAGCTTTCTTT.

This chain joins TRBV19 and TRBJ1-6; tentative D call: TRBD1 (5 bases). Trimming cost V 6 bases and J 7 bases, with 13 bases left between them. The V gene's germline CDR1 is LNHDA and CDR2 SQIVND (reference sequence). The CDR3 runs 14 residues. CDR3 in DNA: TGTGCCAGTAGGATTGGGGGGACCAATTCACCCCTCCACTTT. It specifies CASRIGGTNSPLHF.

The chain recombines TRBV5-1 with TRBJ2-3, with 8 positions matching TRBD2. The V and J ends lost 3 bases and 0 bases, in that order; junction bases with no gene match: 6. Looked up from germline, CDR1 is SGHRS and CDR2 is YFSETQ. This CDR3 has 16 amino acids. CDR3 sequence (DNA): TGCGCCAGCAGCTCGGGATCTAGCGGGAGCACAGATACGCAGTATTTT. Protein sequence: CASSSGSSGSTDTQYF. Supplemented by reference TRBV5-1 and TRBJ2-3, the full variable domain reads KAGVTQTPRYLIKTRGQQVTLSCSPISGHRSVSWYQQTPGQGLQFLFEYFSETQRNKGNFPGRFSGRQFSNSRSEMNVSTLELGDSALYLCASSSGSSGSTDTQYFGPGTRLTVL.

The V and J genes are TRBV27 and TRBJ2-7; 7 bases line up with TRBD1. The CDR3 runs to 17 residues. The germline V gene has CDR1 MNHEY and CDR2 SMNVEV (reference sequence). The J segment lost 6 bases and the V segment lost 6 bases, leaving 20 bases of the junction unmatched. CDR3 nucleotide sequence: TGTGCCAGCAGCCGAAAACCCAAGACAGGGAATTTCGGCGAGCAGTACTTC. Translation gives CASSRKPKTGNFGEQYF.